Presented here are 17 T cell receptor beta chains from one specimen sequenced in a study of T cells in Graves' hyperthyroidism and ophthalmopathy. There were TCR beta CDR3 regions amplified from RNA transcripts. A set of HTBI primers served as the primers for a first-round RT-PCR of the TCR CDR3. TCRdb reanalysed the multiplex PCR reads using MiXCR and keeps one entry per CDR3 protein. The data contain some 440,000 distinct CDR3 sequences, approximately 14% of them singletons. The sequencing sample was made of blood. These receptors all stem from a young woman with Graves' hyperthyroidism.

This clonotype appeared many times. The chain carries TRBV19 and TRBJ2-7, with no clear D. The germline V and J ends were trimmed by 6 bases and 6 bases, with 24 bases remaining between them. This CDR3 contains 16 residues. The V gene's germline CDR1 is LNHDA and CDR2 SQIVND (reference sequence). CDR3 amino acids: CASSSPVSSWVGEQYF. The CDR3 DNA sequence: TGTGCCAGTAGCTCGCCCGTTTCGTCTTGGGTCGGCGAGCAGTACTTC.

The V call is TRBV3-1, the J call TRBJ2-1, with a weak D call TRBD2 (7 bases). The CDR3 runs 14 residues. CDR1 and CDR2 from the germline V gene are LGHDT and YNNKEL (reference sequence). V shed 4 bases and J shed 8 bases, with 15 bases lying between them. The CDR3 sequence is CASSRLGGGDEQFF. The CDR3 region has the DNA TGTGCCAGCAGCCGGCTTGGGGGGGGCGATGAGCAGTTCTTC.

This clonotype appeared many times. This rearrangement joins TRBV18 to TRBJ2-7; 7 nucleotides match TRBD1. This CDR3 is built from 14 residues. The germline V gene has CDR1 KGHSH and CDR2 LQKENI. The V and J ends lost 3 bases and 3 bases, in that order; junction bases with no gene match: 5. CDR3 DNA: TGTGCCAGCTCACCGCCGGGACAGAACTACGAGCAGTACTTC. This gives the protein CASSPPGQNYEQYF.

This clonotype was observed many times. This rearrangement joins TRBV5-1 to TRBJ1-2; TRBD1 might be the D (6 bases). Deletions cut 4 bases from V and 4 bases from J, with 11 bases between. The length of the CDR3 is 13 residues. CDR1 is SGHRS and CDR2 is YFSETQ in the germline V gene. CDR3 sequence (DNA): TGCGCCAGCAGCACCACAGGGCTCTATGGCTACACCTTC. Its protein is CASSTTGLYGYTF. The variable domain in full, completed from reference TRBV5-1 and TRBJ1-2, reads KAGVTQTPRYLIKTRGQQVTLSCSPISGHRSVSWYQQTPGQGLQFLFEYFSETQRNKGNFPGRFSGRQFSNSRSEMNVSTLELGDSALYLCASSTTGLYGYTFGSGTRLTVV.

V usage is TRBV5-1 and J usage is TRBJ2-2; unclear D gene. The CDR3 is 15 residues long. Trimming took off 0 bases at V and 8 bases at J, with 14 bases between the two ends. In germline, CDR1 is SGHRS, CDR2 YFSETQ. DNA for the CDR3: TGCGCCAGCAGCTTGGGAAGACGGCCTTTGGGGGAGCTGTTTTTT. It translates to CASSLGRRPLGELFF. Filled out from reference TRBV5-1 and TRBJ2-2, the complete variable domain reads KAGVTQTPRYLIKTRGQQVTLSCSPISGHRSVSWYQQTPGQGLQFLFEYFSETQRNKGNFPGRFSGRQFSNSRSEMNVSTLELGDSALYLCASSLGRRPLGELFFGEGSRLTVL.

V gene TRBV10-3 combines with J gene TRBJ2-2; TRBD2 agrees at 11 bases. V lost 4 bases and J lost 0; bases outside the gene matches: 4. Germline values: CDR1 ENHRY, CDR2 SYGVKD. CDR3 length equals 17 residues. The CDR3 here is CAISVGSGGANTGELFF. CDR3 in DNA: TGTGCCATCAGTGTCGGTAGCGGGGGGGCGAACACCGGGGAGCTGTTTTTT.

This clonotype was found many times. The chain is built from TRBV7-2 and TRBJ2-3, with 13 bases fitting TRBD2. The CDR3 is 17 amino acids. V lost 5 bases and J lost 6; bases outside the gene matches: 11. Germline lookup yields CDR1 SGHTA and CDR2 FQGNSA. Here the CDR3 reads CASSGGGTSGVRDTQYF. The CDR3 DNA is TGTGCCAGCAGCGGCGGGGGGACTAGCGGGGTCCGGGATACGCAGTATTTT.

This chain connects TRBV6-2 or TRBV6-3 to TRBJ2-1; D remains ambiguous. The germline V gene has CDR1 MNHEY and CDR2 SVGEGT. Trimming took off 2 bases at V and 8 bases at J, with 7 bases between the two ends. CDR3 size: 12 residues. The CDR3 nucleotides read TGTGCCAGCAGTTACGTAGCCGATGAGCAGTTCTTC. It codes for CASSYVADEQFF.

The chain links TRBV5-1 to TRBJ2-1; 14 bases fit TRBD2. The CDR3 contains 16 residues. Losses at the gene ends were 4 bases for V and 9 bases for J; bases not matched to a gene: 9. Germline CDR1 SGHRS, CDR2 YFSETQ. The CDR3 loop reads CASSGRLAGGPGEQFF. The CDR3 bases are TGCGCCAGCAGCGGCCGACTAGCGGGGGGGCCGGGTGAGCAGTTCTTC. Variable domain in full (rest from reference TRBV5-1 and TRBJ2-1): KAGVTQTPRYLIKTRGQQVTLSCSPISGHRSVSWYQQTPGQGLQFLFEYFSETQRNKGNFPGRFSGRQFSNSRSEMNVSTLELGDSALYLCASSGRLAGGPGEQFFGPGTRLTVL.

The chain links TRBV19 to TRBJ1-5; no firm D call. The CDR3 loop spans 13 amino acids. V lost 3 bases, J lost 7 bases, and 10 bases lay in between. CDR1 and CDR2 from the germline V gene are LNHDA and SQIVND (reference sequence). CDR3 nucleotides: TGTGCCAGTAGTATTACAGCACAACAGCCCCAGCATTTT. Residues: CASSITAQQPQHF. The full variable domain, in which reference TRBV19 and TRBJ1-5 provide the parts outside the CDR3, is DGGITQSPKYLFRKEGQNVTLSCEQNLNHDAMYWYRQDPGQGLRLIYYSQIVNDFQKGDIAEGYSVSREKKESFPLTVTSAQKNPTAFYLCASSITAQQPQHFGDGTRLSIL.

Ten or more counts support this clonotype. The genes are TRBV7-8 and TRBJ2-1; the D gene is possibly TRBD2 (6 bases). V lost 3 bases and J 9 bases, leaving 15 bases between the germline ends. This CDR3 contains 14 residues. Per the germline V gene, CDR1 is SGHVS and CDR2 is FQNEAQ. DNA for the CDR3: TGTGCCAGCAGCTTCCGAACTAGCAATGGTGAGCAGTTCTTC. It yields the protein CASSFRTSNGEQFF.

This clonotype was picked up many times. The rearrangement uses TRBV6-1 and TRBJ2-3, with D tentatively TRBD1 (6 bases). The germline gives CDR1 MNHNS, CDR2 SASEGT. The CDR3 has 15 residues. V was cut by 6 bases and J by 0 bases, with 13 bases left in between. The chain's CDR3 is CASSRQEPSTDTQYF. The CDR3 DNA reads TGTGCCAGCAGCAGACAGGAACCTAGCACAGATACGCAGTATTTT.

This clonotype has ten or more counts. The chain carries TRBV12-3 or TRBV12-4 and TRBJ2-3, with no clear D. V was clipped by 7 bases and J by 2 bases, with 7 bases between them. The CDR3 is 12 amino acids. In nucleotides, the CDR3 is TGTGCCAGCACTCACGACACAGATACGCAGTATTTT. This codes for CASTHDTDTQYF.

A few counts support this clonotype. The rearrangement links TRBV6-1 to TRBJ2-7; D gene ambiguous. Germline V gene sequence: CDR1 MNHNS, CDR2 SASEGT. CDR3 length: 16 amino acids. The ends were cut back, 1 base at V and 2 bases at J, with 15 bases in the middle. The CDR3 is CASSEEDAAVAYEQYF. The CDR3 DNA is TGTGCCAGCAGTGAAGAAGATGCAGCCGTCGCCTACGAGCAGTACTTC.

This clonotype has a count of ten or more. The chain combines TRBV28 with TRBJ1-4, with D maybe TRBD1 (5 bases). CDR1 is MDHEN and CDR2 is SYDVKM in the germline V gene. This CDR3 is built from 15 residues. The V gene lost 6 bases and the J gene lost 7 bases, with 18 bases spanning the gap. The CDR3 DNA sequence: TGTGCCAGCAGAACACCGGGGCTGGGAGGTGAAAAACTGTTTTTT. Amino acid sequence: CASRTPGLGGEKLFF.

This clonotype was picked up many times. V gene TRBV20-1 combines with J gene TRBJ2-5, with TRBD1 identical over 7 bases. With V trimmed by 6 bases and J by 4 bases, 8 bases remained unmatched. Germline CDR1 reads DFQATT; CDR2 reads SNEGSKA (reference sequence). The CDR3 runs to 13 residues. The CDR3 DNA reads as TGCAGTGCCGAAAAGGGGGCGAGAGAGACCCAGTACTTC. Amino acid sequence: CSAEKGARETQYF.

This clonotype was recorded at least ten times. This chain joins TRBV12-3 or TRBV12-4 and TRBJ1-5; D not certain. Trimming took 5 bases from V and 3 from J, leaving 8 bases between them. The CDR3 runs to 13 residues. The CDR3 bases are TGTGCCAGCAGTCTCACTAACAATCAGCCCCAGCATTTT. Protein: CASSLTNNQPQHF.